This entry lists 10 T cell receptor beta chains sequenced from one sample in a study of cytomegalovirus exposure and HLA in healthy donors. PCR was performed using 60 Vbeta and 13 Jbeta primers. Clones were read by immunoSEQ multiplex PCR, and TCRdb kept only the in-frame ones, dropping some. Its table lists under 70,000 clones. Material: PBMCs. Receptor source: a woman between 25 and 40 years old in good health and CMV-seropositive.

The chain recombines TRBV5-1 with TRBJ2-1, with D possibly TRBD1 on 5 matching bases. V was shortened by 0 bases and J by 7 bases, with 11 bases between the two germline ends. Germline V CDR1 and CDR2: SGHRS, YFSETQ. This CDR3 region has 14 residues. The CDR3 DNA sequence: TGCGCCAGCAGCTTGGGGCAGGGTAGAAATGAGCAGTTCTTC. Translating it yields CASSLGQGRNEQFF.

The chain is built from TRBV2 and TRBJ1-4; 9 positions agree with TRBD1. Trimming cost V 4 bases and J 7 bases; bases outside gene matches: 4. The CDR3 length is 14 residues. Germline CDR1 reads SNHLY; CDR2 reads FYNNEI. CDR3 region: CASSADRGVEKLFF. In DNA form, the CDR3 reads TGTGCCAGCAGTGCGGACAGGGGTGTTGAAAAACTGTTTTTT.

This CDR3 is CASRKDRGPYEQYF. CDR3 nucleotide sequence: TGTGCCTCACGGAAGGACAGGGGGCCGTACGAGCAGTACTTC. The chain joins TRBV30 to TRBJ2-7, with 11 bases matching TRBD1. This CDR3 is built from 14 residues. The V gene's germline CDR1 is GTSNPN and CDR2 SVGIG (reference sequence). After removal of 7 bases from V and 4 bases from J, the junction contained 9 bases not matched to a gene.

This chain uses TRBV27 with TRBJ1-1; unclear D gene. V lost 3 bases and J lost 0, with 5 bases in between. CDR1 and CDR2 from the germline V gene are MNHEY and SMNVEV (reference sequence). The CDR3 extends over 13 amino acids. CDR3 sequence: CASSFSVNTEAFF. CDR3 DNA: TGTGCCAGCAGTTTCAGCGTGAACACTGAAGCTTTCTTT.

A note on this clone: The junction differs from germline at one of its ends, possibly a read error. In DNA, the CDR3 is TGTGCCAGCAGCGATCACCCGGGACAGGGGGTATCTGAAGATTTCTTT. Amino acids: CASSDHPGQGVSEDFF. J is TRBJ1-1 and V is TRBV9; TRBD1 aligns across 11 bases. The CDR3 loop spans 16 amino acids. Germline loops: CDR1 SGDLS, CDR2 YYNGEE.

CDR3 sequence: CAWSVLPSRGEQFF. The CDR3 DNA reads TGTGCCTGGAGTGTACTTCCTTCTAGGGGTGAGCAGTTCTTC. The chain recombines TRBV30 with TRBJ2-1; D is perhaps TRBD1 (5 bases). V was pared by 0 bases and J by 9 bases, with 15 bases between. CDR1 and CDR2 from the germline V gene are GTSNPN and SVGIG (reference sequence). This CDR3 spans 14 amino acids. Together with reference TRBV30 and TRBJ2-1, the CDR3 gives the full variable domain: SQTIHQWPATLVQPVGSPLSLECTVEGTSNPNLYWYRQAAGRGLQLLFYSVGIGQISSEVPQNLSASRPQDRQFILSSKKLLLSDSGFYLCAWSVLPSRGEQFFGPGTRLTVL.

The chain uses TRBV6-5 and TRBJ2-1, with 9 bases that match TRBD2. CDR3 size: 15 residues. Germline V lookup: CDR1 MNHEY, CDR2 SVGAGI. V trimming: 6 bases; J trimming: 5 bases; junction bases outside the gene matches: 8. For the CDR3, the DNA is TGTGCCAGCAGCCGGGGACTAGCAGATGACAATGAGCAGTTCTTC. Encoded protein: CASSRGLADDNEQFF.

The chain combines TRBV5-1 with TRBJ1-4; maybe TRBD1 (5 bases). The germline V gene encodes CDR1 SGHRS and CDR2 YFSETQ. Trimming shortened V by 5 bases and J by 3 bases, and 8 bases separated the two germline ends. The CDR3 has 13 amino acids. CDR3 region: CASSGGANEKLFF. CDR3 sequence (DNA): TGCGCCAGCAGTGGGGGGGCTAATGAAAAACTGTTTTTT.

The V call is TRBV10-3, the J call TRBJ2-7; a possible D gene is TRBD2 (5 bases). The CDR3 runs 16 residues. Germline CDR1 and CDR2: ENHRY and SYGVKD. V was clipped by 4 bases and J by 0 bases, with 16 bases between them. Here the CDR3 DNA reads TGTGCCATCAGTGCCCCGGTGGATGGGAGCTCCTACGAGCAGTACTTC. As protein: CAISAPVDGSSYEQYF.

V usage is TRBV29-1 and J usage is TRBJ2-2; 9 bases line up with TRBD2. Germline trimming cut 7 bases from V and 6 bases from J; bases unmatched to any gene: 15. This CDR3 spans 16 amino acids. The germline V gene has CDR1 SQVTM and CDR2 ANQGSEA. The CDR3 protein is CSAELPSGGISGELFF. For the CDR3, the DNA is TGCAGCGCGGAGCTACCGAGCGGGGGGATTTCCGGGGAGCTGTTTTTT.